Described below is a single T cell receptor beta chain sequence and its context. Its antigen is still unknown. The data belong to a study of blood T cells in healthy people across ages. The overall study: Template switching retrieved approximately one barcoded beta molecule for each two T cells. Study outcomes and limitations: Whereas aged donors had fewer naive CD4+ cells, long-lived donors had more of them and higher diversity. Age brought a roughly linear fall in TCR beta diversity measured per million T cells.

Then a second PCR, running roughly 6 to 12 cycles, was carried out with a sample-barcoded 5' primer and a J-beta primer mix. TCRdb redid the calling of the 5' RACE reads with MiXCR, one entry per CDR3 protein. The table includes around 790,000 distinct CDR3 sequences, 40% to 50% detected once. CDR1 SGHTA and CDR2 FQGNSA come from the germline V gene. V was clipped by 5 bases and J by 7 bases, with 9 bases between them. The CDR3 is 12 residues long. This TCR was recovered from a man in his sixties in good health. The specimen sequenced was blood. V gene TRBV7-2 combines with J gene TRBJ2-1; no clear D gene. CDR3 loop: CASSPPVNEQFF. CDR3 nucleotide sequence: TGTGCCAGCAGCCCCCCAGTGAATGAGCAGTTCTTC.